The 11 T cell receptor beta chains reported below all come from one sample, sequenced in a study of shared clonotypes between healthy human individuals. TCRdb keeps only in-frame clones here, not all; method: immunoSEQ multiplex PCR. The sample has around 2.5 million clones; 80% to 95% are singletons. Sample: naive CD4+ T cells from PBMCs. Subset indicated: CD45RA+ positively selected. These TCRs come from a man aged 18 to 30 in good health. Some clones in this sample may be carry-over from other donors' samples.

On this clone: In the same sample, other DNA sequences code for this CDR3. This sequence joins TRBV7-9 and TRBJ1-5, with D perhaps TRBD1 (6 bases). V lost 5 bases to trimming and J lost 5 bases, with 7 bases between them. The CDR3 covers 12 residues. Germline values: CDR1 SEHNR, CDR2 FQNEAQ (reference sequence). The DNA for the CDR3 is TGTGCCAGCAGCCCAGGGGATCAGCCCCAGCATTTT. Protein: CASSPGDQPQHF. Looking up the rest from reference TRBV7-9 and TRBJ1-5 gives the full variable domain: DTGVSQNPRHKITKRGQNVTFRCDPISEHNRLYWYRQTLGQGPEFLTYFQNEAQLEKSRLLSDRFSAERPKGSFSTLEIQRTEQGDSAMYLCASSPGDQPQHFGDGTRLSIL.

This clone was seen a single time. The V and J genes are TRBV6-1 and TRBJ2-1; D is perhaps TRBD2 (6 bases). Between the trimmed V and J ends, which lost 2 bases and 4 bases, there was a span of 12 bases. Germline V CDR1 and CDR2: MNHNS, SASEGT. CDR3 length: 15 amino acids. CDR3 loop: CASSERAGRYNEQFF. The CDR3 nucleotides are TGTGCCAGCAGTGAAAGGGCGGGGAGGTACAATGAGCAGTTCTTC.

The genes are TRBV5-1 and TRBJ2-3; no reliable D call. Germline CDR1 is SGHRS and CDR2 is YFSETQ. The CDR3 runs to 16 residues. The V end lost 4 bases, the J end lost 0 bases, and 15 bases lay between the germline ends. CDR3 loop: CASSPRTLSSTDTQYF. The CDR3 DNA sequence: TGCGCCAGCAGCCCTCGGACGCTTTCTAGCACAGATACGCAGTATTTT.

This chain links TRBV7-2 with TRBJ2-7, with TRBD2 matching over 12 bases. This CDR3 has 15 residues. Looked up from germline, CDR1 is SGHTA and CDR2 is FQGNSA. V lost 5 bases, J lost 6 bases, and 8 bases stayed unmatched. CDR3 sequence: CASSMRTSGISEQYF. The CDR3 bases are TGTGCCAGCAGCATGAGGACTAGCGGGATAAGCGAGCAGTACTTC.

The CDR3 nucleotides are TGTGCCAGCAGCGTATCTAGCGGGAGGGTCTGGGGCACAGATACGCAGTATTTT. It encodes CASSVSSGRVWGTDTQYF. The chain is built from TRBV9 and TRBJ2-3, with 12 nucleotides matching TRBD2. CDR1 is SGDLS and CDR2 is YYNGEE in the germline V gene. The CDR3 runs to 18 residues. V was clipped by 1 base and J by 1 base; unmatched bases: 7.

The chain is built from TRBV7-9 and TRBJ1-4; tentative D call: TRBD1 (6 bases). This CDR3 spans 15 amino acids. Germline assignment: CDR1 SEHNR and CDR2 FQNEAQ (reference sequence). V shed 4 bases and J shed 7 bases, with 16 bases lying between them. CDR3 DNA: TGTGCCAGCAGCTCCCCTGGGGGGCGCGGTGAAAAACTGTTTTTT. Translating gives CASSSPGGRGEKLFF.

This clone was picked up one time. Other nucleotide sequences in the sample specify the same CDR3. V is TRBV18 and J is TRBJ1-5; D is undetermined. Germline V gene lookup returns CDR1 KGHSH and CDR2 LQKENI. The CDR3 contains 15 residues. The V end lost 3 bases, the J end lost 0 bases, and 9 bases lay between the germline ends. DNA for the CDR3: TGTGCCAGCTCACCGAGCGGAAATAGCAATCAGCCCCAGCATTTT. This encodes CASSPSGNSNQPQHF.

The CDR3: CAWSPAPGLAQYF. DNA for the CDR3: TGTGCCTGGAGTCCTGCCCCAGGGTTGGCCCAGTACTTC. The chain couples TRBV30 to TRBJ2-5, with D possibly TRBD1 on 5 matching bases. CDR1 and CDR2 (germline): GTSNPN, SVGIG (reference sequence). Trimming shortened V by 2 bases and J by 9 bases, and 16 bases separated the two germline ends. This CDR3 comprises 13 residues.

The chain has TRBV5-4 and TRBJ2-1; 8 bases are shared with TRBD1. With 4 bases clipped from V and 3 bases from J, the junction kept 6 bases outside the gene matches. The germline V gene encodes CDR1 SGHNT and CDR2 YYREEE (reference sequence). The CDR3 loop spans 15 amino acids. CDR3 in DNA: TGTGCCAGCAGCATTGACAGGGGATTCTACAATGAGCAGTTCTTC. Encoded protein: CASSIDRGFYNEQFF.

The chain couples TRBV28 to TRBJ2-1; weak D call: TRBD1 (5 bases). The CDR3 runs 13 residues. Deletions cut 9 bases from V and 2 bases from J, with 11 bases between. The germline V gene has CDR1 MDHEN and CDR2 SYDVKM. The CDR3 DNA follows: TGTGCCAGTACAGGAGAAACCTACAATGAGCAGTTCTTC. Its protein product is CASTGETYNEQFF.

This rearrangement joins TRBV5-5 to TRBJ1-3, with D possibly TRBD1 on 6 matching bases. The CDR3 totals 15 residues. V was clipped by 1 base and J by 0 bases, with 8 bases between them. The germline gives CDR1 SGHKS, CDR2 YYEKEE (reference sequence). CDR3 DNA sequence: TGTGCCAGCAGCTTGAGGACAGACTCTGGAAACACCATATATTTT. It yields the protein CASSLRTDSGNTIYF.